This TCR beta chain was profiled in a study of identical twins. This clonotype was picked up a small number of times. A universal primer site was added by template switching, and unique molecular identifiers were carried by the cDNA. TCRdb called the 5' RACE reads again in MiXCR, with one record for every CDR3 protein. The table lists approximately 220,000 distinct CDR3 sequences, 7.5% of them singletons. V shed 3 bases and J shed 3 bases, with 14 bases lying between them. Germline V gene sequence: CDR1 KGHSH, CDR2 LQKENI. This CDR3 is built from 15 residues. This sample was shared with a second study, whose subject was yellow fever vaccine responses in identical twins.

This sequence was found in a young woman in good health. The rearrangement links TRBV18 to TRBJ2-5; TRBD1 might be the D (5 bases). Sequencing was done on a sample of memory (CD45RO+) T cells sorted from blood. CDR3 sequence: CASSPQGTLKETQYF. CDR3 nucleotides: TGTGCCAGCTCACCGCAGGGAACCCTGAAAGAGACCCAGTACTTC.